This T cell receptor beta chain was captured by sequencing in a study of cytomegalovirus exposure and HLA in healthy donors. General observations from the study: Prior analysis indicated that the majority of TCR beta V segments exhibited productivity approximately 90% or approximately 30% of the time.

The PCR made use of 60 Vbeta and 13 Jbeta primers. TCRdb keeps only in-frame clones here, not all; method: immunoSEQ multiplex PCR. The repertoire holds 250,000 to 350,000 clones, about four fifths seen once, with less than 0.4% in the top ten. V lost 5 bases to trimming and J lost 1 base; unmatched junction nucleotides: 11. The CDR3 extends over 16 amino acids. The germline V gene has CDR1 SGHTA and CDR2 FQGNSA. This clone was observed once. The antigen is unknown. Sequences were obtained from PBMCs. The rearrangement links TRBV7-2 to TRBJ2-7; TRBD1 matches at 7 bases. This clonotype originated in a girl aged 2 to 10 in good health and CMV-seronegative. Here the CDR3 DNA reads TGTGCCAGCAGCCCGAGACAGGGAGATAGGTCCTACGAGCAGTACTTC. Its protein product is CASSPRQGDRSYEQYF.